Listed here are 16 T cell receptor beta chains from one sample, sequenced in a study of cytomegalovirus exposure and HLA in healthy donors. The primer mix had 60 Vbeta and 13 Jbeta primers. The data were produced by immunoSEQ multiplex PCR, yet TCRdb's version contains in-frame clones alone and is incomplete. Among approximately 76,000 clones listed, less than 80% were seen once. The sample comprised PBMCs. These receptors were collected from a man aged 25-45 years in good health and CMV-seronegative.

This clone was counted between two and nine times. This rearrangement joins TRBV6-4 to TRBJ2-1; a weak D match, TRBD2 (5 bases). CDR1 MRHNA and CDR2 SNTAGT come from the germline V gene. CDR3 length: 13 amino acids. V shed 3 bases and J shed 3 bases, with 6 bases lying between them. CDR3 in amino acids: CASSEADYNEQFF. The CDR3 DNA reads TGTGCCAGCAGTGAAGCGGACTACAATGAGCAGTTCTTC.

The V call is TRBV19, the J call TRBJ2-7; weak D call: TRBD2 (6 bases). Trimming took 7 bases from V and 4 from J, leaving 17 bases between them. The CDR3 spans 14 residues. The V gene's germline CDR1 is LNHDA and CDR2 SQIVND (reference sequence). In DNA, the CDR3 is TGTGCCAGTAACGAGGGAGGACCCATATACGAGCAGTACTTC. Amino acid sequence: CASNEGGPIYEQYF.

The rearrangement uses TRBV28 and TRBJ1-1; D may be TRBD1 (6 bases). Germline V gene lookup returns CDR1 MDHEN and CDR2 SYDVKM. V dropped 6 bases and J dropped 6 bases, with 20 bases sitting between them. CDR3 length: 15 amino acids. This CDR3 reads CASSRQTGSVAEAFF. The CDR3 nucleotides are TGTGCCAGCAGCCGACAAACAGGGTCGGTGGCTGAAGCTTTCTTT. Full variable domain (outside the CDR3, taken from reference TRBV28 and TRBJ1-1): DVKVTQSSRYLVKRTGEKVFLECVQDMDHENMFWYRQDPGLGLRLIYFSYDVKMKEKGDIPEGYSVSREKKERFSLILESASTNQTSMYLCASSRQTGSVAEAFFGQGTRLTVV.

This clone was counted at least ten times. The chain combines TRBV2 with TRBJ1-3; the D is unclear. The length of the CDR3 is 17 residues. V lost 1 base and J lost 0, with 13 bases in between. Germline V gene sequence: CDR1 SNHLY, CDR2 FYNNEI. CDR3 coding DNA: TGTGCCAGCAGTGAAGTACGGACGACTAGCTCTGGAAACACCATATATTTT. It specifies CASSEVRTTSSGNTIYF. Based on the CDR3 plus reference TRBV2 and TRBJ1-3, the full variable domain is EPEVTQTPSHQVTQMGQEVILRCVPISNHLYFYWYRQILGQKVEFLVSFYNNEISEKSEIFDDQFSVERPDGSNFTLKIRSTKLEDSAMYFCASSEVRTTSSGNTIYFGEGSWLTVV.

This clone appeared a single time. The gene calls are TRBV19 and TRBJ1-5, with D tentatively TRBD1 (5 bases). Germline V gene lookup returns CDR1 LNHDA and CDR2 SQIVND (reference sequence). The V end lost 6 bases, the J end lost 5 bases, and 14 bases lay between the germline ends. CDR3 length: 14 amino acids. This CDR3 is CASRHGGDHQPQHF. The CDR3 region has the DNA TGTGCCAGTAGGCACGGGGGAGACCATCAGCCCCAGCATTTT.

This chain links TRBV10-1 with TRBJ2-3, with 9 bases lining up with TRBD1. The germline gives CDR1 WNHNN, CDR2 SYGVQD (reference sequence). With 6 bases clipped from V and 4 bases from J, the junction kept 11 bases outside the gene matches. The CDR3 sequence is 16 residues long. CDR3: CASSAPTGGRADTQYF. The CDR3 bases are TGCGCCAGCAGCGCCCCAACAGGGGGCAGGGCAGATACGCAGTATTTT.

This CDR3 is CASRGDRGWVLGTEAFF. The CDR3 DNA is TGTGCCAGCAGGGGGGACAGGGGCTGGGTTCTTGGCACTGAAGCTTTCTTT. The rearrangement uses TRBV28 and TRBJ1-1, with 10 bases fitting TRBD1. V was clipped by 6 bases and J by 4 bases; unmatched bases: 14. Germline V CDR1 and CDR2: MDHEN, SYDVKM. The CDR3 is 17 amino acids.

This clone has just one count. CDR3 nucleotide sequence: TGTGCCAGCAGTCTCCCGAGGGCAGGGGTGAGCACTGAAGCTTTCTTT. It encodes CASSLPRAGVSTEAFF. This chain connects TRBV28 to TRBJ1-1; weak D call: TRBD1 (6 bases). The CDR3 runs to 16 residues. Trimming stripped 5 bases from V and 4 bases from J, with 20 bases between. CDR1 is MDHEN and CDR2 is SYDVKM in the germline V gene.

The chain links TRBV6-5 to TRBJ2-2, with TRBD2 matching 12 bases. V lost 1 base, J lost 4 bases, and 1 base stayed unmatched. The CDR3 covers 16 residues. Looked up from germline, CDR1 is MNHEY and CDR2 is SVGAGI. CDR3 sequence reads: CASSYLTSGSTGELFF. In nucleotides, the CDR3 is TGTGCCAGCAGTTACTTGACTAGCGGGAGCACCGGGGAGCTGTTTTTT.

CDR3 sequence: CATTERTGLNYGYTF. In nucleotides, the CDR3 is TGTGCCACCACAGAAAGGACAGGACTTAACTATGGCTACACCTTC. This sequence joins TRBV2 and TRBJ1-2, with 7 bases lining up with TRBD1. Germline trimming cut 10 bases from V and 1 base from J; bases unmatched to any gene: 12. Germline assignment: CDR1 SNHLY and CDR2 FYNNEI. The CDR3 loop spans 15 amino acids.

This clone was recorded once. The chain recombines TRBV5-4 with TRBJ2-2; 7 bases agree with TRBD2. The length of the CDR3 is 14 residues. Trimming removed 4 bases from V and 6 bases from J; junction bases left unmatched: 6. The germline CDR1 and CDR2 sequences are SGHNT and YYREEE (reference sequence). CDR3 nucleotides: TGTGCCAGCAGCCCTGGGAGGGCACCCGGGGAGCTGTTTTTT. Translating it yields CASSPGRAPGELFF.

This chain joins TRBV9 and TRBJ2-2; 10 bases align to TRBD2. The germline gives CDR1 SGDLS, CDR2 YYNGEE. The CDR3 runs 16 residues. V gave up 3 bases and J gave up 6 bases; unmatched junction bases: 8. The DNA for the CDR3 is TGTGCCAGCAGCGGCTCATCTAGCGGGAGTGCCGGGGAGCTGTTTTTT. Protein product: CASSGSSSGSAGELFF.

This clone has just one count. V usage is TRBV12-5 and J usage is TRBJ2-7; a weak D match, TRBD2 (5 bases). In germline, CDR1 is LGHNT, CDR2 FRNRAP. The CDR3 length is 14 residues. The V end lost 0 bases, the J end lost 2 bases, and 8 bases lay between the germline ends. The CDR3 DNA follows: TGTGCTAGTGGTTTGGTGGACTTCCCCTACGAGCAGTACTTC. Translated, it gives CASGLVDFPYEQYF.

The chain uses TRBV9 and TRBJ2-3; 8 bases agree with TRBD1. The trim removed 3 bases at V and 9 bases at J, leaving 9 bases unmatched. The length of the CDR3 is 14 residues. The germline gives CDR1 SGDLS, CDR2 YYNGEE. The CDR3: CASSGGQGHWTQYF. The DNA of the CDR3 is TGTGCCAGCAGCGGTGGACAGGGACATTGGACGCAGTATTTT.

The gene calls are TRBV4-1 and TRBJ1-2; a weak D match, TRBD1 (5 bases). In germline, CDR1 is MGHRA, CDR2 YSYEKL. V lost 0 bases and J lost 8, with 13 bases in between. The CDR3 loop spans 14 amino acids. DNA for the CDR3: TGCGCCAGCAGCCAAGATATAAGGGGATCGGGCTACACCTTC. It yields the protein CASSQDIRGSGYTF.

This clone showed up just a few times. The chain employs TRBV5-5 and TRBJ2-6; TRBD1 might be the D (6 bases). Between the trimmed V and J ends, which lost 2 bases and 4 bases, there was a span of 13 bases. Looked up from germline, CDR1 is SGHKS and CDR2 is YYEKEE (reference sequence). The CDR3 sequence is 16 residues long. CDR3 residues: CASSLSGALGANVLTF. CDR3 in DNA: TGTGCCAGCAGCTTATCAGGGGCATTGGGGGCCAACGTCCTGACTTTC.